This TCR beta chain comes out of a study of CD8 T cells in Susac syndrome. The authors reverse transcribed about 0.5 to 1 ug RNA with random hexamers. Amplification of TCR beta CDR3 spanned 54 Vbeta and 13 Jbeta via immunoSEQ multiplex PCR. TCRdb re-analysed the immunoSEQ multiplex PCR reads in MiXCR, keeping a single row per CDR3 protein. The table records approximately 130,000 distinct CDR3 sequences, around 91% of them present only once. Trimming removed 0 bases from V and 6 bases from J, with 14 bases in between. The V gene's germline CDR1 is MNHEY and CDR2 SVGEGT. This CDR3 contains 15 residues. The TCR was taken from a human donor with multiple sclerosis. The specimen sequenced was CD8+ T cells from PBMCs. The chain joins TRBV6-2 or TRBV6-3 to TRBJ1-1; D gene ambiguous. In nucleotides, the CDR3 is TGTGCCAGCAGTTACTCGATCGCTGTGAGGGCTGAAGCTTTCTTT. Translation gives CASSYSIAVRAEAFF.